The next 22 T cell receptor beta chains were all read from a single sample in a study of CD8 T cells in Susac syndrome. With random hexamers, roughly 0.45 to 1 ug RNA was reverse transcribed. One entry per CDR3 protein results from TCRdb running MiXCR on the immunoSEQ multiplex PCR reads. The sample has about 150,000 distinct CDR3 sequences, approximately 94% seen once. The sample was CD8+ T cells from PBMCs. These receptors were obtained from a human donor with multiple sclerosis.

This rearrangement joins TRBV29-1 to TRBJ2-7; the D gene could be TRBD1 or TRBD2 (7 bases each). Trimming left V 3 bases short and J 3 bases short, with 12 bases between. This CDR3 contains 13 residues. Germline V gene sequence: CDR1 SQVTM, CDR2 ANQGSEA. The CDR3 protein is CSVDVRGGYEQYF. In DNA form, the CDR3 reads TGCAGCGTTGATGTCAGGGGGGGCTACGAGCAGTACTTC.

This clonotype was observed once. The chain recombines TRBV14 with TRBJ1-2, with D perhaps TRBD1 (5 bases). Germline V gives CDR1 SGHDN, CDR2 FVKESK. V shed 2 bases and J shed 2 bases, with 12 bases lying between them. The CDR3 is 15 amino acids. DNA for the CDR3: TGTGCCAGCAGCCAACGGGGGACGTCCAACTATGGCTACACCTTC. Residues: CASSQRGTSNYGYTF.

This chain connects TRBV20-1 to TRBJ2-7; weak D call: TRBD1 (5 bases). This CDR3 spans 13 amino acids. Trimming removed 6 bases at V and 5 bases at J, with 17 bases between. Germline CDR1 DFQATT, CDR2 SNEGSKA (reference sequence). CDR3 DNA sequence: TGCAGTGCCACAGACAGATACTTCAACGAGCAGTACTTC. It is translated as CSATDRYFNEQYF.

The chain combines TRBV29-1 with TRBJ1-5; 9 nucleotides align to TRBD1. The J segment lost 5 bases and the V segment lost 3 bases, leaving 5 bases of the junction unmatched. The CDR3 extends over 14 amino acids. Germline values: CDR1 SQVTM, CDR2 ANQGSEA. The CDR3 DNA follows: TGCAGCGTTGACACAGGGGGCCCCGATCAGCCCCAGCATTTT. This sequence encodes CSVDTGGPDQPQHF.

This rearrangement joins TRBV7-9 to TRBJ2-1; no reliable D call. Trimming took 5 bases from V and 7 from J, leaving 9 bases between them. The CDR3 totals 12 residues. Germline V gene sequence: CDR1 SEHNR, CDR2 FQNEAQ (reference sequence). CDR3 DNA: TGTGCCAGCAGCAGAAAGGATAATGAGCAGTTCTTC. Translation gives CASSRKDNEQFF.

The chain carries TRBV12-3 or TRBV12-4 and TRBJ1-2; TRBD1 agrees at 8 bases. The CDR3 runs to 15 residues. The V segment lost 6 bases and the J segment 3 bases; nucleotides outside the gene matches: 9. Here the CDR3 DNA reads TGTGCCAGCAGCGCACGGGACAGGCCATACTATGGCTACACCTTC. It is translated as CASSARDRPYYGYTF.

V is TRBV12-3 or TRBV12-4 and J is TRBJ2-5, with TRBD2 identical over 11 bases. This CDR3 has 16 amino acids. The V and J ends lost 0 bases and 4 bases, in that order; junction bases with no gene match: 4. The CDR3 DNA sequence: TGTGCCAGCAGTTTAGCTAGCGGGGGGGCCGGAGAGACCCAGTACTTC. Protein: CASSLASGGAGETQYF.

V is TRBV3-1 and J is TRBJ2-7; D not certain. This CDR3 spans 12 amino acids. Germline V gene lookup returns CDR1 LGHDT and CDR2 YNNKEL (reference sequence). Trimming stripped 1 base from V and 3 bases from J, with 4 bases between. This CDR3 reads CASSQGLYEQYF. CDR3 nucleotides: TGTGCCAGCAGCCAAGGCCTCTACGAGCAGTACTTC.

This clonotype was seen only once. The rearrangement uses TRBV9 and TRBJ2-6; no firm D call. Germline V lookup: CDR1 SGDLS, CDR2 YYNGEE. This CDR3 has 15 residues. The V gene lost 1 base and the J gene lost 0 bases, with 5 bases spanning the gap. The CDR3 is CASSVWDSGANVLTF. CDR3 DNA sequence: TGTGCCAGCAGCGTATGGGACTCTGGGGCCAACGTCCTGACTTTC.

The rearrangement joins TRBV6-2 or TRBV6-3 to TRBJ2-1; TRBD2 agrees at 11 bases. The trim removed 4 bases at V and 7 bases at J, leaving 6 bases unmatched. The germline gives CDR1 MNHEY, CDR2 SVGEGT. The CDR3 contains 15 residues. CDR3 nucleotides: TGTGCCAGCAGTTTCCGTCTAGCGGGGGGTAATGAGCAGTTCTTC. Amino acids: CASSFRLAGGNEQFF.

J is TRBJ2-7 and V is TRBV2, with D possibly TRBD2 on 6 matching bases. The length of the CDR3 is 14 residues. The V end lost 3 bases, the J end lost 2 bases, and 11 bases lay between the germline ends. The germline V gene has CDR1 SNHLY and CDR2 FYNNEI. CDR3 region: CASSDRGTTYEQYF. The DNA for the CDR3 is TGTGCCAGCAGTGATCGCGGGACCACCTACGAGCAGTACTTC.

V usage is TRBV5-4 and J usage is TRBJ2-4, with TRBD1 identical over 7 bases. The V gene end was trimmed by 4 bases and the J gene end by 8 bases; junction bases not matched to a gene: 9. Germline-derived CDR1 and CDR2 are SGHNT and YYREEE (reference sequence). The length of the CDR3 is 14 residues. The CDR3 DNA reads TGTGCCAGCAGCCCGGGGACAGTCGGAGACATTCAGTACTTC. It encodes CASSPGTVGDIQYF.

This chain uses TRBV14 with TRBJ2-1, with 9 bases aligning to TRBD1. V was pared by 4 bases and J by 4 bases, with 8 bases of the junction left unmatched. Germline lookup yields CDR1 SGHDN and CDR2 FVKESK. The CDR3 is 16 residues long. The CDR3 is CASSRFGTGIYNEQFF. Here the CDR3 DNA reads TGTGCCAGCAGCCGATTCGGGACAGGGATATACAATGAGCAGTTCTTC.

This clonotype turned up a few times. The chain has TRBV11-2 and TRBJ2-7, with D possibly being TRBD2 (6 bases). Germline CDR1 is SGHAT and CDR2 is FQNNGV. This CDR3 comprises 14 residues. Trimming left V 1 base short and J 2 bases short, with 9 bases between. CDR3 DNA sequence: TGTGCCAGCAGCTTAGTCGGGGGAGCCTACGAGCAGTACTTC. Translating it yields CASSLVGGAYEQYF.

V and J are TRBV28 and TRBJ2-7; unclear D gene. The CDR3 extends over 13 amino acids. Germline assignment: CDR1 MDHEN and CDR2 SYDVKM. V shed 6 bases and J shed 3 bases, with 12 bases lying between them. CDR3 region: CASRGRSVYEQYF. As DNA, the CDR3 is TGTGCCAGCAGGGGCAGAAGTGTCTACGAGCAGTACTTC. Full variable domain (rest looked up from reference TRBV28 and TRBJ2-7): DVKVTQSSRYLVKRTGEKVFLECVQDMDHENMFWYRQDPGLGLRLIYFSYDVKMKEKGDIPEGYSVSREKKERFSLILESASTNQTSMYLCASRGRSVYEQYFGPGTRLTVT.

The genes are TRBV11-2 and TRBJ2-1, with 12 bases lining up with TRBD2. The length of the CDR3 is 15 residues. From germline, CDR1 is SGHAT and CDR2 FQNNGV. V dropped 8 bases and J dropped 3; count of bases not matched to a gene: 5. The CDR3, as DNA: TGTGCCAGCGCTAGCGGGGGGGCCCGCTACAATGAGCAGTTCTTC. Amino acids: CASASGGARYNEQFF.

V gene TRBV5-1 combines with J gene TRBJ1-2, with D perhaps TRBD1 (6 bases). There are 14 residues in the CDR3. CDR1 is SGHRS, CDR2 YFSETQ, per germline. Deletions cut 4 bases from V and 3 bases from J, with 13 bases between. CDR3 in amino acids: CASSLAGADYGYTF. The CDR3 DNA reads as TGCGCCAGCAGCCTGGCGGGGGCGGACTATGGCTACACCTTC.

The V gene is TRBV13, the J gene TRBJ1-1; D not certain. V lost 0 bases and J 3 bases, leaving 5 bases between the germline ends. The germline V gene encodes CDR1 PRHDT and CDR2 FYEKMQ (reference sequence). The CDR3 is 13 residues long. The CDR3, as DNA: TGTGCCAGCAGCTTAGGCACAGACACTGAAGCTTTCTTT. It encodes CASSLGTDTEAFF.

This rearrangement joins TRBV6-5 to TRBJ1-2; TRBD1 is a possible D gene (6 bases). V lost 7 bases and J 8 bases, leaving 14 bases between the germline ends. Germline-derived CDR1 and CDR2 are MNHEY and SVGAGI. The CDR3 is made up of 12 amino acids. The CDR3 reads CASTDSKSGYTF. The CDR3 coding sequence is TGTGCCAGCACGGACAGCAAGAGCGGCTACACCTTC.

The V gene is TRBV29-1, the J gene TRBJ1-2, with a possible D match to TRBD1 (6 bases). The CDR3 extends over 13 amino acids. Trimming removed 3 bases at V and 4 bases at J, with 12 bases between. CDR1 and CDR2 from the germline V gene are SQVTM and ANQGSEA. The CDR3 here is CSVEEGGTYGYTF. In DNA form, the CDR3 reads TGCAGCGTTGAGGAGGGGGGGACCTATGGCTACACCTTC.

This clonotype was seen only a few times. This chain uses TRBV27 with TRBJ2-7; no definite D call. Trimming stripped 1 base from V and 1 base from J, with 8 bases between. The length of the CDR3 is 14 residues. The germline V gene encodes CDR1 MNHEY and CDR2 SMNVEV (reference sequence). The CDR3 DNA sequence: TGTGCCAGCAGTTTATTAGCTAGTTCCTACGAGCAGTACTTC. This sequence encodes CASSLLASSYEQYF.

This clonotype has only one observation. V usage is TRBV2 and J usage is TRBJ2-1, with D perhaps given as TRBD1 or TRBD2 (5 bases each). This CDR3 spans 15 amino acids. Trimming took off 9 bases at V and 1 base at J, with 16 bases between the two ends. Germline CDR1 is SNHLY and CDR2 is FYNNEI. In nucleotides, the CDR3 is TGTGCCAGTACAGTGGGGGACCCTTCCTACAATGAGCAGTTCTTC. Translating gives CASTVGDPSYNEQFF.